This entry concerns a single T cell receptor beta chain. This sample is drawn from a study of blood T cell repertoires in COVID-19. Study context: The study drew acute and convalescent COVID-19 samples from the United States, Italy and Spain.

CDR1 and CDR2 from the germline V gene are MDHEN and SYDVKM. The junction had 6 bases not matched to a gene; V was cut back by 6 bases and J by 3 bases. This CDR3 region has 14 residues. Living in 20 to 30 US areas, the participants were between roughly 18 and 90 years of age. Per the original data handling: Scientists estimated how many nucleated cells there were by amplifying reference gene primers. Some clones are missing from TCRdb's copy, which holds only in-frame ones; the method was immunoSEQ multiplex PCR. V and J calls and clone size come straight from that table; D and trimming were deduced from the DNA. The sample yields about 150,000 clones, roughly 81% seen once.

Sample: PBMCs or T cells enriched from blood (not recorded which). This TCR derives from a woman aged 45-65 years with acute COVID-19. The chain combines TRBV28 with TRBJ1-1; 8 positions match TRBD1. Written as DNA, the CDR3 is TGTGCCAGCAGCCCCGGACAGGGCGACACTGAAGCTTTCTTT. This encodes CASSPGQGDTEAFF.